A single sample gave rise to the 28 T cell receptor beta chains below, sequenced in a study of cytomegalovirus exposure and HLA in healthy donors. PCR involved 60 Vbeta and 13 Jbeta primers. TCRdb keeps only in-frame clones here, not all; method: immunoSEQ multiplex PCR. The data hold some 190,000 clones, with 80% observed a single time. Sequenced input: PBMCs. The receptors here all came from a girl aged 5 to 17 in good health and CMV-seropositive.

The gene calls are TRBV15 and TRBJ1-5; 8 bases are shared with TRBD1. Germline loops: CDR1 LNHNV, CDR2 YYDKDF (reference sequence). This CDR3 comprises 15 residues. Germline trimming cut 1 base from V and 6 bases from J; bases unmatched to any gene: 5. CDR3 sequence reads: CATSRGDRGSQPQHF. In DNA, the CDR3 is TGTGCCACCAGCAGAGGTGACAGGGGAAGTCAGCCCCAGCATTTT.

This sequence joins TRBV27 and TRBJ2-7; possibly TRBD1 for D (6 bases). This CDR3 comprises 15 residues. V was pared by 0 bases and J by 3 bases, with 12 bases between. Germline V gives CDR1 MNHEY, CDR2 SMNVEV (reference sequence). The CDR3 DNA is TGTGCCAGCAGTTTATCATGGGGGCCCAGCTACGAGCAGTACTTC. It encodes CASSLSWGPSYEQYF.

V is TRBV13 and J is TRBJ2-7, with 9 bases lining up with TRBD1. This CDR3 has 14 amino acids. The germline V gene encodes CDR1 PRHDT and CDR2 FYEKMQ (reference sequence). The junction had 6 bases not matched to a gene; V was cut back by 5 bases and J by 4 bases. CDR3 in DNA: TGTGCCAGCAGCAGCGGGGACAGGGTTTACGAGCAGTACTTC. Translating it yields CASSSGDRVYEQYF. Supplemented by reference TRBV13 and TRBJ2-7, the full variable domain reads AAGVIQSPRHLIKEKRETATLKCYPIPRHDTVYWYQQGPGQDPQFLISFYEKMQSDKGSIPDRFSAQQFSDYHSELNMSSLELGDSALYFCASSSGDRVYEQYFGPGTRLTVT.

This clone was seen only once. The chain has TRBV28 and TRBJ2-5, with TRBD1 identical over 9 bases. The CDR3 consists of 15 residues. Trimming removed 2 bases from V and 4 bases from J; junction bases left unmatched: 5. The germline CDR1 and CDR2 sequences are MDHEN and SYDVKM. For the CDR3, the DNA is TGTGCCAGCAGTTTACCGGGACAGGGTGTAGAGACCCAGTACTTC. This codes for CASSLPGQGVETQYF.

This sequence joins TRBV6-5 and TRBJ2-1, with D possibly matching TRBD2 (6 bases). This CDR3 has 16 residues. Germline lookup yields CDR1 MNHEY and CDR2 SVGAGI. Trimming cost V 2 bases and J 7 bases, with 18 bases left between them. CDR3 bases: TGTGCCAGCAGTTACGGTACGGGCGGGGTTGGAAATGAGCAGTTCTTC. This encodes CASSYGTGGVGNEQFF.

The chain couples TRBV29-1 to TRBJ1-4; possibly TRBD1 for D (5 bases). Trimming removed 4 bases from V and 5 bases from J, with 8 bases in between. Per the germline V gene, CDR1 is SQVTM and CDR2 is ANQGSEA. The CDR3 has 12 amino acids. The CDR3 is CSVAQGNEKLFF. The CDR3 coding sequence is TGCAGCGTTGCTCAGGGAAATGAAAAACTGTTTTTT.

CDR3: CASSPRSGSRNEQFF. The DNA of the CDR3 is TGTGCCAGCAGCCCGCGGAGCGGGAGTCGAAATGAGCAGTTCTTC. The V gene is TRBV11-2, the J gene TRBJ2-1; 8 bases line up with TRBD2. Looked up from germline, CDR1 is SGHAT and CDR2 is FQNNGV. The CDR3 runs 15 residues. The V segment lost 5 bases and the J segment 7 bases; nucleotides outside the gene matches: 10.

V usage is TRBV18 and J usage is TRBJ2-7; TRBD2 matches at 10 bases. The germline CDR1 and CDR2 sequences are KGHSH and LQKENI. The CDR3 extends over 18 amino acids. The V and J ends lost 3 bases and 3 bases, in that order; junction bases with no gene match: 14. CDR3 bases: TGTGCCAGCTCACCCCGGGGACCACCTAGCGGGAGAATCTACGAGCAGTACTTC. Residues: CASSPRGPPSGRIYEQYF.

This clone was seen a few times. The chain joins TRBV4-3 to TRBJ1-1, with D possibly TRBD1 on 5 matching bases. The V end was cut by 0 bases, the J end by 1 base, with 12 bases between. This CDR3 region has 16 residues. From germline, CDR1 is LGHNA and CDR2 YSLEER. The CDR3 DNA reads TGCGCCAGCAGCCAAGATGGGGCAGGACAGAACACTGAAGCTTTCTTT. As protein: CASSQDGAGQNTEAFF.

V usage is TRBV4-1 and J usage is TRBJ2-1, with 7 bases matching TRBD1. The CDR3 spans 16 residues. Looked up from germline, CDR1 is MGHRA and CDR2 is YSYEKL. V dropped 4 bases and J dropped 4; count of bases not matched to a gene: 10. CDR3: CASSPGAGQAYNEQFF. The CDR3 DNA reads TGCGCCAGCAGCCCAGGGGCCGGACAGGCGTACAATGAGCAGTTCTTC.

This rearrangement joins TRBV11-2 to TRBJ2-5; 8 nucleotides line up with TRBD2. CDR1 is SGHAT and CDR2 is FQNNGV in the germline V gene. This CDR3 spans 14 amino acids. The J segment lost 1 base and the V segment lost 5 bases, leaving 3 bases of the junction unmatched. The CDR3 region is CASSQTSGQETQYF. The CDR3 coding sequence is TGTGCCAGCAGCCAAACTAGCGGCCAAGAGACCCAGTACTTC.

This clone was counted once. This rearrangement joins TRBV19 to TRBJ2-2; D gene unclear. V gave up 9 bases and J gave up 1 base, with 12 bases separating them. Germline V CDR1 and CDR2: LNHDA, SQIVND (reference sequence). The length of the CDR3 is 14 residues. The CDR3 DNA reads TGTGCCAGCAAGACAAGCCAGAACACCGGGGAGCTGTTTTTT. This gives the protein CASKTSQNTGELFF. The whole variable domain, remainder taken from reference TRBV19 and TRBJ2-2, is DGGITQSPKYLFRKEGQNVTLSCEQNLNHDAMYWYRQDPGQGLRLIYYSQIVNDFQKGDIAEGYSVSREKKESFPLTVTSAQKNPTAFYLCASKTSQNTGELFFGEGSRLTVL.

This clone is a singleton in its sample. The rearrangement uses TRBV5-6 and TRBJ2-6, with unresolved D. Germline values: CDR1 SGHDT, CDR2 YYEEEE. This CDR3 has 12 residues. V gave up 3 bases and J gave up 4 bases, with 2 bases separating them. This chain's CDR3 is CASSSGANVLTF. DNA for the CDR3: TGTGCCAGCAGCTCGGGGGCCAACGTCCTGACTTTC.

CDR3 bases: TGTGCCAGCAGTGAGGACAGTTCCGCCCACTATGGCTACACCTTC. Encoded protein: CASSEDSSAHYGYTF. The gene calls are TRBV6-1 and TRBJ1-2; D is perhaps TRBD1 (6 bases). Germline CDR1 MNHNS, CDR2 SASEGT. The CDR3 loop spans 15 amino acids. Trimming took off 3 bases at V and 3 bases at J, with 14 bases between the two ends.

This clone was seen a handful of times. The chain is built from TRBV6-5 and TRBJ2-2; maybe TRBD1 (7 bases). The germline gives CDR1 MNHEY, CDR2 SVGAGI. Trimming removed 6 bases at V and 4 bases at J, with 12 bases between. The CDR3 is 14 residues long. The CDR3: CASREGQSTGELFF. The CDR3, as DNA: TGTGCCAGCAGGGAGGGACAGAGCACCGGGGAGCTGTTTTTT.

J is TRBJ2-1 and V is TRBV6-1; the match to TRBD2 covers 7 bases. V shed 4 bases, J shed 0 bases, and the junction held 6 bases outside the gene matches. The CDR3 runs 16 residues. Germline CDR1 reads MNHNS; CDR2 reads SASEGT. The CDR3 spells CASSGNIAGSYNEQFF. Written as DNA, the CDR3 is TGTGCCAGCAGTGGCAATATAGCGGGCTCCTACAATGAGCAGTTCTTC.

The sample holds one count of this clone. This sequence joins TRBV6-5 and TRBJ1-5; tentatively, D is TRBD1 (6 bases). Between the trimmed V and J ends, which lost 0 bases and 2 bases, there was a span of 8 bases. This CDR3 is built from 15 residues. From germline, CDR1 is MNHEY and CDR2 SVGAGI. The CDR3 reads CASSYSSGGNQPQHF. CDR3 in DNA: TGTGCCAGCAGTTACTCATCAGGGGGCAATCAGCCCCAGCATTTT.

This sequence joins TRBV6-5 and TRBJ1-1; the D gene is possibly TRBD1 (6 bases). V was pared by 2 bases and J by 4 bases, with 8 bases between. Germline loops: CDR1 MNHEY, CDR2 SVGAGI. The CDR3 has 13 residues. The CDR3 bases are TGTGCCAGCAGTTACGCAGGGGCCACTGAAGCTTTCTTT. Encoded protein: CASSYAGATEAFF.

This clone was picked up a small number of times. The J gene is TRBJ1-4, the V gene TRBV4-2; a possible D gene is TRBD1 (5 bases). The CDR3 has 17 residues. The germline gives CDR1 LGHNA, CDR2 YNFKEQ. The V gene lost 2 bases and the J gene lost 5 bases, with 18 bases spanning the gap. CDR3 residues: CASSQPQMGGFNEKLFF. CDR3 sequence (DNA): TGTGCCAGCAGCCAACCTCAGATGGGGGGATTCAATGAAAAACTGTTTTTT.

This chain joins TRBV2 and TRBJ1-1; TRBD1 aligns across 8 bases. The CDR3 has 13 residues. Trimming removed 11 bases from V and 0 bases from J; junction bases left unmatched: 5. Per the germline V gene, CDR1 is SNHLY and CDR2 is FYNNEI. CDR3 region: CAGEDRVNTEAFF. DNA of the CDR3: TGTGCCGGGGAGGACAGGGTGAACACTGAAGCTTTCTTT.

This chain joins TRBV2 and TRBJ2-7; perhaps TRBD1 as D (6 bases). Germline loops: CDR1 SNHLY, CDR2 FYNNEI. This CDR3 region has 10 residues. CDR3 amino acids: CAADSNEQYF. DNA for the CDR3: TGTGCGGCGGACAGCAACGAGCAGTACTTC.

The CDR3 loop is CASSLAEGGADNSPLHF. DNA of the CDR3: TGTGCCAGCAGCTTAGCGGAGGGGGGGGCGGATAATTCACCCCTCCACTTT. The chain couples TRBV7-9 to TRBJ1-6, with D perhaps matching TRBD1 (6 bases). V gave up 0 bases and J gave up 5 bases, with 14 bases separating them. The CDR3 has 17 amino acids. The V gene's germline CDR1 is SEHNR and CDR2 FQNEAQ (reference sequence).

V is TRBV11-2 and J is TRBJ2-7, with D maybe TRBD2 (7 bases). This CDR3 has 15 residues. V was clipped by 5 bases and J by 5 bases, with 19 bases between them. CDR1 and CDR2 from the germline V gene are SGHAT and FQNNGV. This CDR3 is CASSPRGGLRNEQYF. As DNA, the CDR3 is TGTGCCAGCAGCCCAAGGGGGGGACTGAGGAACGAGCAGTACTTC.

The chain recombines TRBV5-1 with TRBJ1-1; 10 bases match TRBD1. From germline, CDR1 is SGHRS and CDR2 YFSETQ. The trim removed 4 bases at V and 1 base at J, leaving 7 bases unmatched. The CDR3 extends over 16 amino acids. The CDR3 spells CASSLRDRGRNTEAFF. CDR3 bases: TGCGCCAGCAGCCTGCGGGACAGGGGAAGGAACACTGAAGCTTTCTTT.

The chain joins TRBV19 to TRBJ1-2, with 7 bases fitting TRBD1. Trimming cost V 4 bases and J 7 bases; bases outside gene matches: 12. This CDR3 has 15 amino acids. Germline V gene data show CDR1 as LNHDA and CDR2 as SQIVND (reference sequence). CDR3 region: CASSTLQGVIAGYTF. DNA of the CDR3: TGTGCCAGTAGTACCCTTCAGGGGGTGATCGCTGGCTACACCTTC.

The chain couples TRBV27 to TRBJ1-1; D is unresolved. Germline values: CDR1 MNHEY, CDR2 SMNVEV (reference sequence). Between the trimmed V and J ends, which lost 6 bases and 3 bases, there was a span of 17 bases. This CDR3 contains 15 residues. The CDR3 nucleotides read TGTGCCAGCAGCCCTGACGTGGGCCGACACACTGAAGCTTTCTTT. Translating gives CASSPDVGRHTEAFF.

The CDR3 DNA sequence: TGTGCCAGCAGCAGTTTTAGCACTACGCTGCAGTACTTC. This translates into CASSSFSTTLQYF. The chain uses TRBV28 and TRBJ2-7; D unresolved. Germline V CDR1 and CDR2: MDHEN, SYDVKM. The length of the CDR3 is 13 residues. The V gene lost 6 bases and the J gene lost 9 bases, with 18 bases spanning the gap.

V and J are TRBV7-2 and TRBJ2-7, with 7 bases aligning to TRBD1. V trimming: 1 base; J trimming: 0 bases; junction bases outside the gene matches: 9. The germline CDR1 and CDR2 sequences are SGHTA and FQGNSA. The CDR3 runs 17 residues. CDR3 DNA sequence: TGTGCCAGCAGCTTAGTCGGCGGACAGGACCTCTCCTACGAGCAGTACTTC. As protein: CASSLVGGQDLSYEQYF.